This TCR beta chain was obtained from a study of circulating tumor DNA in untreated peripheral T-cell lymphoma. Data came from immunoSEQ multiplex PCR; TCRdb stores just in-frame clones and leaves some out. Counted here are around 5,000 clones, approximately 70% occurring once; the ten biggest clones make up 45% to 60%. Germline V gives CDR1 MNHGY, CDR2 SAAAGT. V dropped 3 bases and J dropped 3; count of bases not matched to a gene: 4. The length of the CDR3 is 14 residues. Material: tumor tissue. This TCR derives from a human donor with peripheral T-cell lymphoma. The chain has TRBV6-8 and TRBJ2-7, with 8 bases matching TRBD1. DNA of the CDR3: TGTGCCAGCAGTTATGGGACAGGCAACTACGAGCAGTACTTC. Amino acid sequence: CASSYGTGNYEQYF.